A selection of T cell receptor beta chains follows, all from one sample in a study of T cells in Graves' hyperthyroidism and ophthalmopathy. MiXCR was run by TCRdb on the multiplex PCR reads, yielding one entry per CDR3 protein. The profile shows about 560,000 distinct CDR3 sequences, over 15% of them singletons. Sequences were obtained from blood. The origin of the receptors is a woman between 18 and 29 years old with Graves' hyperthyroidism. Each CDR3 is given with its conserved first and last residue. Each record gives: D gene, V gene, clone size, J gene, CDR3 protein, CDR3 DNA. A D gene is named only where the DNA matches it firmly. Clone size is shown for a subset of rows, as once, few, many or a class of expanded clone.

D gene: TRBD2; V gene: TRBV20-1; clone size: NA; J gene: TRBJ2-1; CDR3 protein: CSAPGLAENEQFF; CDR3 DNA: TGCAGTGCTCCCGGACTAGCGGAAAATGAGCAGTTCTTC
D gene: NA; V gene: TRBV30; clone size: few; J gene: TRBJ1-2; CDR3 protein: CAWRETGRGYGYTF; CDR3 DNA: TGTGCCTGGAGGGAGACGGGCAGAGGGTATGGCTACACCTTC
D gene: NA; V gene: TRBV28; clone size: few; J gene: TRBJ1-6; CDR3 protein: CASSPPVFAGGYNSPLHF; CDR3 DNA: TGTGCCAGCAGCCCCCCCGTCTTTGCCGGGGGCTATAATTCACCCCTCCACTTT
D gene: NA; V gene: TRBV5-1; clone size: few; J gene: TRBJ2-7; CDR3 protein: CASSPGDLAYEQYF; CDR3 DNA: TGCGCCAGCAGCCCCGGGGACCTCGCCTACGAGCAGTACTTC
D gene: TRBD1; V gene: TRBV28; clone size: many; J gene: TRBJ1-5; CDR3 protein: CASSKRTGSNQPQHF; CDR3 DNA: TGTGCCAGCAGTAAACGGACAGGGTCCAATCAGCCCCAGCATTTT
D gene: TRBD2; V gene: TRBV28; clone size: many; J gene: TRBJ2-7; CDR3 protein: CASSLAESYEQYF; CDR3 DNA: TGTGCCAGCAGCCTAGCGGAATCATACGAGCAGTACTTC
D gene: NA; V gene: TRBV10-3; clone size: many; J gene: TRBJ1-6; CDR3 protein: CAIAETTNSPLHF; CDR3 DNA: TGTGCCATCGCGGAAACTACTAATTCACCCCTCCACTTT
D gene: NA; V gene: TRBV29-1; clone size: NA; J gene: TRBJ2-3; CDR3 protein: CSVDGLRIDTQYF; CDR3 DNA: TGCAGCGTTGATGGGTTGAGAATAGATACGCAGTATTTT
D gene: NA; V gene: TRBV11-2; clone size: many; J gene: TRBJ1-1; CDR3 protein: CASSSRRGHQNTEAFF; CDR3 DNA: TGTGCCAGCAGCTCCCGGCGAGGACACCAAAACACTGAAGCTTTCTTT
D gene: TRBD1; V gene: TRBV6-1; clone size: NA; J gene: TRBJ2-7; CDR3 protein: CASRTLQGNEQYF; CDR3 DNA: TGTGCCAGCAGGACATTACAGGGGAACGAGCAGTACTTC
D gene: TRBD1; V gene: TRBV28; clone size: NA; J gene: TRBJ2-4; CDR3 protein: CASSFRLRDRDLGNIQYF; CDR3 DNA: TGTGCCAGCAGTTTTCGGCTCCGGGACAGGGATTTGGGAAACATTCAGTACTTC
D gene: NA; V gene: TRBV28; clone size: many; J gene: TRBJ2-5; CDR3 protein: CASSVQGALGETQYF; CDR3 DNA: TGTGCCAGCAGTGTACAGGGTGCTTTGGGAGAGACCCAGTACTTC
D gene: TRBD1; V gene: TRBV2; clone size: few; J gene: TRBJ1-6; CDR3 protein: CASRGQGGYNSPLHF; CDR3 DNA: TGTGCCAGCAGGGGACAGGGGGGCTATAATTCACCCCTCCACTTT
D gene: TRBD1; V gene: TRBV20-1; clone size: NA; J gene: TRBJ1-2; CDR3 protein: CSASTGGLNPYGYTF; CDR3 DNA: TGCAGTGCTAGTACAGGGGGCTTGAACCCCTATGGCTACACCTTC
D gene: TRBD2; V gene: TRBV12-3/TRBV12-4; clone size: NA; J gene: TRBJ2-1; CDR3 protein: CASSLAGGPHNEQLF; CDR3 DNA: TGTGCCAGCAGTTTAGCGGGAGGGCCCCACAATGAGCAGCTCTTC
D gene: TRBD1; V gene: TRBV4-3; clone size: many; J gene: TRBJ2-6; CDR3 protein: CASSQDRDSGANVLTF; CDR3 DNA: TGCGCCAGCAGCCAGGACAGGGACTCTGGGGCCAACGTCCTGACTTTC
D gene: NA; V gene: TRBV28; clone size: NA; J gene: TRBJ2-7; CDR3 protein: CASSSTSASAYEQYF; CDR3 DNA: TGTGCCAGCAGTTCGACCAGCGCAAGCGCCTACGAGCAGTACTTC
D gene: NA; V gene: TRBV2; clone size: many; J gene: TRBJ2-5; CDR3 protein: CASSDGSGTEETQYF; CDR3 DNA: TGTGCCAGCAGTGATGGGTCGGGTACAGAAGAGACCCAGTACTTC
D gene: TRBD2; V gene: TRBV12-3/TRBV12-4; clone size: NA; J gene: TRBJ2-1; CDR3 protein: CASRLSGSHNEQFF; CDR3 DNA: TGTGCCAGCAGGTTGAGCGGGAGTCACAATGAGCAGTTCTTC
D gene: TRBD1; V gene: TRBV11-2; clone size: many; J gene: TRBJ2-7; CDR3 protein: CASSSRDRGNYEQYF; CDR3 DNA: TGTGCCAGCAGCAGCCGGGACAGGGGGAACTACGAGCAGTACTTC
D gene: NA; V gene: TRBV12-3/TRBV12-4; clone size: few; J gene: TRBJ2-7; CDR3 protein: CASRNTGYEQYF; CDR3 DNA: TGTGCCAGCAGGAATACAGGCTACGAGCAGTACTTC
D gene: NA; V gene: TRBV2; clone size: NA; J gene: TRBJ1-2; CDR3 protein: CASSLNSGANYGYTF; CDR3 DNA: TGTGCCAGCAGCTTAAACAGTGGGGCAAACTATGGCTACACCTTC
D gene: TRBD2; V gene: TRBV11-2; clone size: many; J gene: TRBJ2-5; CDR3 protein: CASSKLAGGGETQYF; CDR3 DNA: TGTGCCAGCAGCAAACTAGCGGGGGGCGGGGAGACCCAGTACTTC
D gene: TRBD1; V gene: TRBV6-2/TRBV6-3; clone size: few; J gene: TRBJ1-5; CDR3 protein: CASRTLQGNQPQHF; CDR3 DNA: TGTGCCAGCCGTACACTACAGGGGAACCAGCCCCAGCATTTT
D gene: TRBD1; V gene: TRBV12-5; clone size: NA; J gene: TRBJ2-2; CDR3 protein: CASGQGPNTGELFF; CDR3 DNA: TGTGCTAGTGGACAGGGGCCTAACACCGGGGAGCTGTTTTTT
D gene: NA; V gene: TRBV7-9; clone size: few; J gene: TRBJ2-6; CDR3 protein: CASSLARPVSGANVLTF; CDR3 DNA: TGTGCCAGCAGCTTAGCCCGACCGGTCTCTGGGGCCAACGTCCTGACTTTC
D gene: NA; V gene: TRBV19; clone size: NA; J gene: TRBJ1-5; CDR3 protein: CASVRDWSQPQHF; CDR3 DNA: TGTGCCAGTGTCAGGGACTGGAGTCAGCCCCAGCATTTT
D gene: NA; V gene: TRBV20-1; clone size: NA; J gene: TRBJ2-6; CDR3 protein: CSARTTGANVLTF; CDR3 DNA: TGCAGTGCTAGGACGACAGGGGCCAACGTCCTGACTTTC
D gene: NA; V gene: TRBV28; clone size: many; J gene: TRBJ2-1; CDR3 protein: CASSSLVARKTSSYNEQFF; CDR3 DNA: TGTGCCAGCAGTTCGTTAGTAGCGCGCAAAACTAGCTCCTACAATGAGCAGTTCTTC
D gene: TRBD2; V gene: TRBV24-1; clone size: NA; J gene: TRBJ2-1; CDR3 protein: CATRNGGSGYNEQFF; CDR3 DNA: TGTGCCACCAGAAACGGCGGGAGCGGCTACAATGAGCAGTTCTTC
D gene: NA; V gene: TRBV7-9; clone size: NA; J gene: TRBJ2-1; CDR3 protein: CASRGTVYNEQFF; CDR3 DNA: TGTGCCAGCCGTGGGACGGTCTACAATGAGCAGTTCTTC
D gene: TRBD2; V gene: TRBV19; clone size: NA; J gene: TRBJ2-1; CDR3 protein: CATSRSGGNNEQFF; CDR3 DNA: TGTGCCACCTCTCGTAGCGGGGGGAACAATGAGCAGTTCTTC
D gene: TRBD1; V gene: TRBV12-3/TRBV12-4; clone size: many; J gene: TRBJ2-7; CDR3 protein: CASRQGSMYEQYF; CDR3 DNA: TGTGCCAGCAGACAGGGGAGCATGTACGAGCAGTACTTC
D gene: TRBD1; V gene: TRBV3-1; clone size: many; J gene: TRBJ1-2; CDR3 protein: CASSPGTGRSYGYTF; CDR3 DNA: TGTGCCAGCAGCCCCGGGACAGGAAGGTCCTATGGCTACACCTTC
D gene: TRBD2; V gene: TRBV27; clone size: many; J gene: TRBJ2-3; CDR3 protein: CASSRGLAGDSQYF; CDR3 DNA: TGTGCCAGCAGTCGGGGACTAGCGGGAGATTCGCAGTATTTT
D gene: NA; V gene: TRBV3-1; clone size: many; J gene: TRBJ2-6; CDR3 protein: CASSQDGGSGANVLTF; CDR3 DNA: TGTGCCAGCAGCCAAGATGGCGGGTCCGGGGCCAACGTCCTGACTTTC
D gene: NA; V gene: TRBV24-1; clone size: few; J gene: TRBJ2-3; CDR3 protein: CATSSRDTQYF; CDR3 DNA: TGTGCCACCAGTTCGAGGGATACGCAGTATTTT
D gene: TRBD1; V gene: TRBV3-1; clone size: few; J gene: TRBJ1-1; CDR3 protein: CASSGRDRGPEGAFF; CDR3 DNA: TGTGCCAGCAGCGGCCGGGACAGGGGGCCCGAGGGAGCTTTCTTT
D gene: NA; V gene: TRBV19; clone size: few; J gene: TRBJ2-1; CDR3 protein: CASSPRTRSSYNEQFF; CDR3 DNA: TGTGCCAGTAGTCCGAGGACGCGTAGCTCCTACAATGAGCAGTTCTTC
D gene: NA; V gene: TRBV6-2/TRBV6-3; clone size: many; J gene: TRBJ1-5; CDR3 protein: CASSYSSQGINQPQHF; CDR3 DNA: TGTGCCAGCAGTTACTCGAGCCAGGGAATTAATCAGCCCCAGCATTTT
D gene: TRBD2; V gene: TRBV6-6; clone size: few; J gene: TRBJ2-5; CDR3 protein: CASSYSAYGTTQETQYF; CDR3 DNA: TGTGCCAGCAGTTACTCGGCCTACGGGACTACCCAAGAGACCCAGTACTTC
D gene: TRBD1; V gene: TRBV20-1; clone size: NA; J gene: TRBJ2-1; CDR3 protein: CSARNGQGLHNEQFF; CDR3 DNA: TGCAGTGCTAGAAATGGACAGGGCCTACACAATGAGCAGTTCTTC
D gene: NA; V gene: TRBV20-1; clone size: many; J gene: TRBJ2-5; CDR3 protein: CSARAMALLQETQYF; CDR3 DNA: TGCAGTGCTAGAGCCATGGCTCTACTCCAAGAGACCCAGTACTTC
D gene: NA; V gene: TRBV24-1; clone size: NA; J gene: TRBJ2-3; CDR3 protein: CATSGQGPTDTQYF; CDR3 DNA: TGTGCCACCAGTGGGCAGGGCCCCACAGATACGCAGTATTTT
D gene: NA; V gene: TRBV19; clone size: few; J gene: TRBJ2-2; CDR3 protein: CASSIGTLNTGELFF; CDR3 DNA: TGTGCCAGTAGTATCGGGACACTGAACACCGGGGAGCTGTTTTTT
D gene: TRBD2; V gene: TRBV20-1; clone size: few; J gene: TRBJ2-1; CDR3 protein: CSRTSGGNEQFF; CDR3 DNA: TGCAGTCGGACTAGCGGAGGCAATGAGCAGTTCTTC
D gene: TRBD1; V gene: TRBV12-3/TRBV12-4; clone size: few; J gene: TRBJ1-4; CDR3 protein: CASSFWQGEEKLFF; CDR3 DNA: TGTGCCAGCAGTTTTTGGCAGGGGGAGGAAAAACTGTTTTTT
D gene: NA; V gene: TRBV7-9; clone size: many; J gene: TRBJ2-5; CDR3 protein: CAIGGTVLETQYF; CDR3 DNA: TGTGCCATCGGGGGCACAGTGTTAGAGACCCAGTACTTC
D gene: TRBD1; V gene: TRBV7-9; clone size: few; J gene: TRBJ2-5; CDR3 protein: CASSLTGQARQTQYF; CDR3 DNA: TGTGCCAGCAGCTTAACGGGACAGGCCAGGCAGACCCAGTACTTC
D gene: TRBD2; V gene: TRBV25-1; clone size: few; J gene: TRBJ2-1; CDR3 protein: CASSTPRAGGPSNEQFF; CDR3 DNA: TGTGCCAGCAGTACCCCGCGAGCGGGAGGGCCCTCCAATGAGCAGTTCTTC
D gene: NA; V gene: TRBV20-1; clone size: few; J gene: TRBJ2-2; CDR3 protein: CSAPPRNTGELFF; CDR3 DNA: TGCAGTGCCCCTCCGAGGAACACCGGGGAGCTGTTTTTT
D gene: NA; V gene: TRBV2; clone size: many; J gene: TRBJ2-7; CDR3 protein: CASFLSYEQYF; CDR3 DNA: TGTGCCAGCTTTTTGTCCTACGAGCAGTACTTC
D gene: NA; V gene: TRBV5-5; clone size: NA; J gene: TRBJ1-6; CDR3 protein: CASRMRQVNSPLHF; CDR3 DNA: TGTGCCAGCAGGATGAGACAGGTTAATTCACCCCTCCACTTT